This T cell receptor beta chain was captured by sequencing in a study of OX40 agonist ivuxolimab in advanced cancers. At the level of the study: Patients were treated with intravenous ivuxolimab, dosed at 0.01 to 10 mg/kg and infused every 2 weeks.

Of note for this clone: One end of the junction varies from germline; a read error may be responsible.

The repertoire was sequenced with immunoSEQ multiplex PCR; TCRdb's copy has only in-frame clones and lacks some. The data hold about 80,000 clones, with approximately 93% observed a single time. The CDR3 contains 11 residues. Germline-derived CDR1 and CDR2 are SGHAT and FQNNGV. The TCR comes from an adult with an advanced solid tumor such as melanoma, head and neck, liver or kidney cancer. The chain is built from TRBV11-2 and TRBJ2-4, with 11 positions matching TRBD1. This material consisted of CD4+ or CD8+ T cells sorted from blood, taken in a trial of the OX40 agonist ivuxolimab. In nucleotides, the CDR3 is TGTGCCAGCAGCTTAGGGGGACAGGGGGACTTC. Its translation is CASSLGGQGDF.